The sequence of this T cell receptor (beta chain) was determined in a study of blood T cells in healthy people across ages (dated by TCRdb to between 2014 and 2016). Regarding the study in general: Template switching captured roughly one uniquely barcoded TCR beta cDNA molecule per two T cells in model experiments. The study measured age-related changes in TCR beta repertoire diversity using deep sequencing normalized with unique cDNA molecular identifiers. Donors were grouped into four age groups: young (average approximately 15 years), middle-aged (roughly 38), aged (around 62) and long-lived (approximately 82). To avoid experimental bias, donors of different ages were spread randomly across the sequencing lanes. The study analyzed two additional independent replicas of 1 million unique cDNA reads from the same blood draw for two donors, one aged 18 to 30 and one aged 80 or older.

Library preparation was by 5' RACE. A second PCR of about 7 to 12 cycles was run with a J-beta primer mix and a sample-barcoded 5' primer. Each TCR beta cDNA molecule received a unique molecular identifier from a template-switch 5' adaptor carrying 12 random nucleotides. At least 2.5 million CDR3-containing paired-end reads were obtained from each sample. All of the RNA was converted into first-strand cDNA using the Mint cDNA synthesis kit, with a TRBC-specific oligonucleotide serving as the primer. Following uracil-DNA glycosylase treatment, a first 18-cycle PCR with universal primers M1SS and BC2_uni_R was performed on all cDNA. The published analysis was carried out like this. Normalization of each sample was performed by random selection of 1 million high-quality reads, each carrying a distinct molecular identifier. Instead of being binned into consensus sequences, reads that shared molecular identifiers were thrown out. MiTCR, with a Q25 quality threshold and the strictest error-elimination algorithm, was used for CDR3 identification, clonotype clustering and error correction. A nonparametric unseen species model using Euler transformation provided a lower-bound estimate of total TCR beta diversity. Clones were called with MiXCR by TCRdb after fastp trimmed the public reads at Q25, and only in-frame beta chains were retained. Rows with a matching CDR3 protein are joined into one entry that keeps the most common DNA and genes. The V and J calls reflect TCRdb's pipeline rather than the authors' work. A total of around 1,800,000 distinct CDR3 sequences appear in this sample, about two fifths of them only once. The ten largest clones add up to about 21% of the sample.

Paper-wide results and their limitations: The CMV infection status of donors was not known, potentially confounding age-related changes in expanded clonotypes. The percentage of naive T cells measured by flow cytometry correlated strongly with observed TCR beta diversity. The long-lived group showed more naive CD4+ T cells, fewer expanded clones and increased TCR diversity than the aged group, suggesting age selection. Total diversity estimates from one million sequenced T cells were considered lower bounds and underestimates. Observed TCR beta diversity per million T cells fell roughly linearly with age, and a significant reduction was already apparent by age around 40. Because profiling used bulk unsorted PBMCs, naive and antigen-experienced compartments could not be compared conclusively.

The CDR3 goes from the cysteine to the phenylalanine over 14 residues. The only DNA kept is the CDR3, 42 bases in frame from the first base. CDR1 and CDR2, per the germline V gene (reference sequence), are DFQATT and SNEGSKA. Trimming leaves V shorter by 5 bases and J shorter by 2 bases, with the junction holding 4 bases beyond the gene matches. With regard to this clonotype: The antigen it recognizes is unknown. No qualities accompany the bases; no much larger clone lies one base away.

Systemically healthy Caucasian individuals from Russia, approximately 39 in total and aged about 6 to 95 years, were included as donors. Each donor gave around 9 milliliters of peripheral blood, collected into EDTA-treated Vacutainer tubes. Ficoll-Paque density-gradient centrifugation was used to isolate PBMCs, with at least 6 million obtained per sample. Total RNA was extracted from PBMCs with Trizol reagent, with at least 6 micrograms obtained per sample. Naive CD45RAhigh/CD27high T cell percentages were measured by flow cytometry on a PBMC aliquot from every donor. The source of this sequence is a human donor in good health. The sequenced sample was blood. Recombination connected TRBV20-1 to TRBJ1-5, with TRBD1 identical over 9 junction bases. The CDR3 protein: CSAWTGAGNQPQHF. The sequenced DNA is TGCAGTGCTTGGACAGGGGCCGGCAATCAGCCCCAGCATTTT.